The 18 T cell receptor beta chains below all came from one sample that was sequenced in a study of T cells in localized non-small cell lung cancer. Assay used: immunoSEQ multiplex PCR; TCRdb lists only in-frame clones, some missing. The sample consists of 78,000 or so clones, roughly 86% of them appearing once. This specimen was peripheral blood, taken before any cancer treatment. Receptor source: a man aged 35-75 years with stage I lung adenocarcinoma.

V and J are TRBV7-6 and TRBJ2-7; D not resolved. Germline V gives CDR1 SGHVS, CDR2 FNYEAQ. V lost 5 bases and J lost 2, with 10 bases in between. CDR3 length: 13 residues. In DNA, the CDR3 is TGTGCCAGCAGCCCTGGGTTACCCTACGAGCAGTACTTC. Amino acid sequence: CASSPGLPYEQYF.

The chain combines TRBV7-9 with TRBJ1-2, with a weak D call TRBD1 (6 bases). CDR3 length equals 15 residues. The germline gives CDR1 SEHNR, CDR2 FQNEAQ (reference sequence). V was shortened by 6 bases and J by 8 bases, with 22 bases between the two germline ends. The CDR3 sequence: CASRPKDRISGGYTF. In DNA form, the CDR3 reads TGTGCCAGCAGACCGAAGGACAGAATCAGTGGCGGCTACACCTTC.

The table lists this clone with a count of one. The chain carries TRBV4-3 and TRBJ1-4; TRBD1 matches 10 bases. CDR3 length equals 20 residues. The ends lost 0 bases at V and 0 bases at J; junction bases unmatched: 10. CDR1 LGHNA and CDR2 YSLEER come from the germline V gene. The DNA of the CDR3 is TGCGCCAGCAGCCAAGATCTATCGGGACAGGGGCGTCCAACTAATGAAAAACTGTTTTTT. Its protein is CASSQDLSGQGRPTNEKLFF.

V usage is TRBV28 and J usage is TRBJ1-3, with D possibly matching TRBD1 (6 bases). The CDR3 is made up of 21 amino acids. With 3 bases removed from V and 2 bases from J, the gap between germline ends came to 29 bases. Germline V gene sequence: CDR1 MDHEN, CDR2 SYDVKM. In DNA form, the CDR3 reads TGTGCCAGCAGTTTTACCAATCGCCCAAGAGGGGGGGCTTTAACTGGAAACACCATATATTTT. It is translated as CASSFTNRPRGGALTGNTIYF.

The chain carries TRBV7-9 and TRBJ2-5, with a tentative D call TRBD2 (7 bases). V lost 7 bases and J lost 5, with 17 bases in between. The CDR3 contains 14 residues. The germline V gene has CDR1 SEHNR and CDR2 FQNEAQ (reference sequence). The CDR3 sequence: CASNTAGGRETQYF. CDR3 coding DNA: TGTGCCAGCAACACGGCCGGGGGGCGGGAGACCCAGTACTTC.

The chain joins TRBV13 to TRBJ2-7; the match to TRBD1 covers 9 bases. The V and J ends lost 5 bases and 4 bases, in that order; junction bases with no gene match: 6. The length of the CDR3 is 14 residues. Germline lookup yields CDR1 PRHDT and CDR2 FYEKMQ (reference sequence). The CDR3 DNA reads as TGTGCCAGCAGCGACCGGGACAGGGAATACGAGCAGTACTTC. Translation: CASSDRDREYEQYF.

The rearrangement joins TRBV19 to TRBJ1-4; D may be TRBD1 (6 bases). The CDR3 spans 16 residues. V was trimmed by 3 bases and J by 3 bases, leaving 14 bases between them. Germline values: CDR1 LNHDA, CDR2 SQIVND (reference sequence). DNA of the CDR3: TGTGCCAGTAGTATCCGTAGACAGGCCGCTAATGAAAAACTGTTTTTT. Encoded protein: CASSIRRQAANEKLFF.

This clone has just one count. This chain joins TRBV5-1 and TRBJ1-5; 11 bases match TRBD1. The germline V gene has CDR1 SGHRS and CDR2 YFSETQ. The CDR3 covers 16 residues. V dropped 4 bases and J dropped 6; count of bases not matched to a gene: 9. The CDR3 DNA follows: TGCGCCAGCAGCCCTTCCGGACAGGGGGCTGGTCAGCCCCAGCATTTT. It specifies CASSPSGQGAGQPQHF.

This chain uses TRBV29-1 with TRBJ2-7; the D gene is possibly TRBD2 (6 bases). Germline lookup yields CDR1 SQVTM and CDR2 ANQGSEA. V shed 7 bases and J shed 0 bases, with 13 bases lying between them. CDR3 length: 13 residues. The CDR3 loop is CSAVSGSSYEQYF. In nucleotides, the CDR3 is TGCAGCGCCGTTAGCGGAAGCTCCTACGAGCAGTACTTC.

This rearrangement joins TRBV27 to TRBJ1-5; TRBD1 matches at 7 bases. Trimming removed 5 bases from V and 7 bases from J; junction bases left unmatched: 8. The CDR3 is 14 residues long. Germline CDR1 reads MNHEY; CDR2 reads SMNVEV (reference sequence). CDR3 DNA: TGTGCCAGCAGTCTTAGGGGGCGGTGGCAGCCCCAGCATTTT. Residues: CASSLRGRWQPQHF.

The rearrangement joins TRBV5-1 to TRBJ2-5; D possibly corresponds to TRBD1 (6 bases). V shed 3 bases and J shed 2 bases, with 17 bases lying between them. Per germline, CDR1 SGHRS and CDR2 YFSETQ. There are 16 residues in the CDR3. DNA of the CDR3: TGCGCCAGCAGCTACCTAGGACAGTTGACTCAAGAGACCCAGTACTTC. Its protein product is CASSYLGQLTQETQYF.

J is TRBJ1-2 and V is TRBV28; 7 bases are a match to TRBD1. In germline, CDR1 is MDHEN, CDR2 SYDVKM. The trim removed 5 bases at V and 3 bases at J, leaving 12 bases unmatched. CDR3 length: 16 amino acids. CDR3 region: CASSLGAGGRYYGYTF. As DNA, the CDR3 is TGTGCCAGCAGTCTCGGAGCAGGGGGGAGGTACTATGGCTACACCTTC.

The chain is built from TRBV5-1 and TRBJ1-1; 9 bases are shared with TRBD1. The CDR3 length is 14 residues. The V and J ends lost 2 bases and 5 bases, in that order; junction bases with no gene match: 4. CDR1 is SGHRS and CDR2 is YFSETQ in the germline V gene. The CDR3, as DNA: TGCGCCAGCAGCTTACAGGGGGCGCGAACTGAAGCTTTCTTT. It specifies CASSLQGARTEAFF. Based on the CDR3 plus reference TRBV5-1 and TRBJ1-1, the full variable domain is KAGVTQTPRYLIKTRGQQVTLSCSPISGHRSVSWYQQTPGQGLQFLFEYFSETQRNKGNFPGRFSGRQFSNSRSEMNVSTLELGDSALYLCASSLQGARTEAFFGQGTRLTVV.

On this clone itself: Sequence at one end of the junction differs from germline and may be a read error. Other DNA sequences in the same sample also yield this CDR3. J is TRBJ2-7 and V is TRBV6-5; 7 bases fit TRBD1. The V gene's germline CDR1 is MNHEY and CDR2 SVGAGI. The CDR3 runs 13 residues. This chain's CDR3 is CASSRQQGHEQYF. CDR3 DNA sequence: TGCGCCAGCAGTCGACAACAGGGGCACGAGCAGTACTTC.

The chain carries TRBV7-2 and TRBJ1-1; 11 bases are a match to TRBD1. The V and J ends lost 2 bases and 7 bases, in that order; junction bases with no gene match: 6. Germline-derived CDR1 and CDR2 are SGHTA and FQGNSA. This CDR3 region has 15 residues. DNA of the CDR3: TGTGCCAGCAGCTTAAAAGGGGGACAGGGGGGTGAAGCTTTCTTT. It codes for CASSLKGGQGGEAFF.

This sequence joins TRBV4-3 and TRBJ1-3, with unresolved D. The germline V gene has CDR1 LGHNA and CDR2 YSLEER. V shed 1 base and J shed 3 bases, with 10 bases lying between them. The CDR3 length is 15 residues. The CDR3 region is CASSQGGSDGNTIYF. CDR3 DNA: TGCGCCAGCAGCCAAGGAGGATCCGATGGAAACACCATATATTTT.

The count of this clone is one. The chain couples TRBV6-4 to TRBJ1-5, with 10 bases matching TRBD1. CDR3 length equals 15 residues. Germline V gives CDR1 MRHNA, CDR2 SNTAGT. V shed 4 bases, J shed 4 bases, and the junction held 4 bases outside the gene matches. The CDR3 loop is CASSATGGKNQPQHF. For the CDR3, the DNA is TGTGCCAGCAGTGCGACAGGGGGCAAAAATCAGCCCCAGCATTTT.

The chain links TRBV30 to TRBJ2-3; perhaps TRBD2 as D (6 bases). Trimming stripped 0 bases from V and 1 base from J, with 17 bases between. Germline V CDR1 and CDR2: GTSNPN, SVGIG (reference sequence). The CDR3 runs 17 residues. The CDR3 loop reads CAWSVLGGWAGTDTQYF. In DNA, the CDR3 is TGTGCCTGGAGTGTACTTGGGGGGTGGGCTGGCACAGATACGCAGTATTTT.